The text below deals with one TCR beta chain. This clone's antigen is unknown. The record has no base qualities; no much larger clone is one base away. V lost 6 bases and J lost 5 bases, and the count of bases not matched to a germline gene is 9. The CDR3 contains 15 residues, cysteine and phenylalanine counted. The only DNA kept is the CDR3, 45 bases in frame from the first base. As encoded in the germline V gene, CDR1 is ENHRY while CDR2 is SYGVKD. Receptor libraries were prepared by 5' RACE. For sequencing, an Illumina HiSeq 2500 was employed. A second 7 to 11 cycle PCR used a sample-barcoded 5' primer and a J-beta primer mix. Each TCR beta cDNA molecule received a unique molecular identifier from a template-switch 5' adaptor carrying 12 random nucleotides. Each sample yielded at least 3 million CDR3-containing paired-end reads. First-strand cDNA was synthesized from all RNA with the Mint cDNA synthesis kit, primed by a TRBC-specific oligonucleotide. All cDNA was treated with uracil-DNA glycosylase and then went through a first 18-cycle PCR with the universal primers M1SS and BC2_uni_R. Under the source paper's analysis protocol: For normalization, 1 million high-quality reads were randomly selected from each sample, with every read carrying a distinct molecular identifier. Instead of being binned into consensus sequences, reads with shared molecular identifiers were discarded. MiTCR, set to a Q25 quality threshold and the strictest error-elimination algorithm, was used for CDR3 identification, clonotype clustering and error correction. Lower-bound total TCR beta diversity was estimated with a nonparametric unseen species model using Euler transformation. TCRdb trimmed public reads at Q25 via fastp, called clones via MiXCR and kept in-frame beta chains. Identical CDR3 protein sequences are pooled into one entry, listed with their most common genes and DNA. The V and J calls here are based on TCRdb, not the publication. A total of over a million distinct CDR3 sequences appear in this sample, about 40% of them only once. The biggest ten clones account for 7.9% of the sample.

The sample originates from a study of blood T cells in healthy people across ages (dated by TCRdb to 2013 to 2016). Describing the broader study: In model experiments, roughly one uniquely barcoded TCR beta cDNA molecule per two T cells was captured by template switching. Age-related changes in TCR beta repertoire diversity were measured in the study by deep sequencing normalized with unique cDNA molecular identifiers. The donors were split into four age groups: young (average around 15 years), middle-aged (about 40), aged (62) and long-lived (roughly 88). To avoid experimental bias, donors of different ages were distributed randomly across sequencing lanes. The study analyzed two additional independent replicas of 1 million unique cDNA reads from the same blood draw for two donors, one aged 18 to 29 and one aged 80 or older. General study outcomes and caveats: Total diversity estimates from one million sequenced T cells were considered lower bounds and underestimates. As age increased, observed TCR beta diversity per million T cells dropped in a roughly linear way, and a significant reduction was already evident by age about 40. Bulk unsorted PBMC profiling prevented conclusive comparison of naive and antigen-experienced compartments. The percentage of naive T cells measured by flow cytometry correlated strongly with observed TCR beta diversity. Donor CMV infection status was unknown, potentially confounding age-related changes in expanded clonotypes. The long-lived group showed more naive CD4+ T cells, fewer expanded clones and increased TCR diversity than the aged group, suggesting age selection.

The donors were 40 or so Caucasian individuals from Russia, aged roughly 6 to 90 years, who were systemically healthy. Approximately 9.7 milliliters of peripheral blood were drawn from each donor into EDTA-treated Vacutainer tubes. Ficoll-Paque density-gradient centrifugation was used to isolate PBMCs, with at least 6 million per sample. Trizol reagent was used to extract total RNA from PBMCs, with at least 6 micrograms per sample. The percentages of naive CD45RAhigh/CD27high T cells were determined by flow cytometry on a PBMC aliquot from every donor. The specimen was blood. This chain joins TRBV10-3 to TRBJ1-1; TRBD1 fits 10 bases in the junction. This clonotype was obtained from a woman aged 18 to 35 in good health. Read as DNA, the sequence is TGTGCCATCAGACGGGACAGGGGAGCGGAAACTGAAGCTTTCTTT. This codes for CAIRRDRGAETEAFF.